Only a few counts were recorded for the clone carrying this T cell receptor (beta chain). The antigen is not known. Time point defined: persistent/refractory GD, antithyroid drugs over 5 years with positive TRAb. There was RNA extracted from PBMCs, and the TCR library was made from it. The data were obtained in a study of regulatory T cells in long-lasting Graves disease. At the level of the study: Persistence in Graves' disease required over 5 years of antithyroid drugs plus positive TSH receptor antibodies.

Study observations and caveats: Persistent cases favored TRBV28, TRBJ1-2 and TRBJ2-5.

Researchers made TCR beta libraries by using iRepertoire HTBI primers and running Arm-PCR on CDR3 regions. Using its own MiXCR run on the multiplex PCR reads, TCRdb lists one record per CDR3 protein. Of some 450,000 distinct CDR3 sequences in the sample, 20% to 30% were seen once. The germline CDR1 and CDR2 sequences are LNHDA and SQIVND (reference sequence). The V end was cut by 5 bases, the J end by 7 bases, with 26 bases between. The CDR3 is 17 residues long. Sequenced material: peripheral blood mononuclear cells (PBMCs), taken when the disease was refractory, from a patient treated with antithyroid drugs. The origin of this receptor is a female donor with Graves disease. This rearrangement joins TRBV19 to TRBJ1-2; no clear D. CDR3 region: CASSDTPRRPLFGGYTF. DNA for the CDR3: TGTGCCAGTAGTGACACCCCGCGACGTCCCCTATTCGGTGGCTACACCTTC.